One and the same sample provided the 13 T cell receptor beta chains below, sequenced in a study of control samples from healthy donors and cancer patients (dated by TCRdb to 2020 to 2021). Libraries were constructed by the immunoSEQ multiplex PCR assay. TCRdb re-hosts the immuneACCESS table, in-frame sequences only. Its copies lack some clones; in the studies checked, an unresolved V gene accounts for under half of them, and the cause for the rest is not known. Present in this sample are roughly 89,000 clones, around 92% of which were seen just once. The ten largest clones add up to around 17% of the sample. The sample consisted of blood. The receptors come from a man aged 45-65 years in good health.

This chain connects TRBV18 to TRBJ1-1; D is unclear. This CDR3 has 13 amino acids. CDR1 and CDR2 (germline): KGHSH, LQKENI. The germline V and J ends were trimmed by 0 bases and 3 bases, with 5 bases remaining between them. The CDR3: CASSPPLDTEAFF. The CDR3 DNA sequence: TGTGCCAGCTCACCACCGTTAGACACTGAAGCTTTCTTT.

The chain couples TRBV7-2 to TRBJ2-1; possibly TRBD1 or TRBD2 for D (5 bases each). Trimming pared 5 bases from V and 8 bases from J, leaving 19 bases between. Germline assignment: CDR1 SGHTA and CDR2 FQGNSA. The CDR3 sequence is 15 residues long. The CDR3 DNA follows: TGTGCCAGCAGCCCCCGAGGGGCGTTGGTGGATGAGCAGTTCTTC. It translates to CASSPRGALVDEQFF. Variable domain in full (rest from reference TRBV7-2 and TRBJ2-1): GAGVSQSPSNKVTEKGKDVELRCDPISGHTALYWYRQSLGQGLEFLIYFQGNSAPDKSGLPSDRFSAERTGGSVSTLTIQRTQQEDSAVYLCASSPRGALVDEQFFGPGTRLTVL.

This chain joins TRBV27 and TRBJ1-1; D ambiguous. Germline CDR1 is MNHEY and CDR2 is SMNVEV (reference sequence). The V end lost 5 bases, the J end lost 1 base, and 14 bases lay between the germline ends. This CDR3 is 15 amino acids long. The CDR3 DNA is TGTGCCAGCAGTCTCCTAGATCTCACGAACACTGAAGCTTTCTTT. Protein: CASSLLDLTNTEAFF.

This chain links TRBV5-1 with TRBJ1-2; D gene uncertain. CDR1 and CDR2 (germline): SGHRS, YFSETQ. The CDR3 loop spans 14 amino acids. V lost 4 bases to trimming and J lost 7 bases, with 17 bases between them. The CDR3 here is CASSTEGGLAGYTF. The DNA of the CDR3 is TGCGCCAGCAGCACGGAGGGAGGTCTAGCTGGCTACACCTTC.

V usage is TRBV3-1 (or the pseudogene TRBV3-2) and J usage is TRBJ2-7; possibly TRBD2 for D (5 bases). Trimming shortened V by 5 bases and J by 0 bases, and 20 bases separated the two germline ends. The germline CDR1 and CDR2 sequences are LGHDT and YNNKEL (reference sequence). This CDR3 region has 17 residues. The DNA for the CDR3 is TGTGCCAGCAGCAGAAAATCAGCGGCCTTAAGCTCCTACGAGCAGTACTTC. This translates into CASSRKSAALSSYEQYF.

The chain combines TRBV5-1 with TRBJ1-1, with 9 bases lining up with TRBD1. The germline gives CDR1 SGHRS, CDR2 YFSETQ. The length of the CDR3 is 15 residues. With 0 bases clipped from V and 4 bases from J, the junction kept 4 bases outside the gene matches. The CDR3 is CASSLEQGALTEAFF. In DNA, the CDR3 is TGCGCCAGCAGCTTGGAACAGGGGGCACTCACTGAAGCTTTCTTT.

The rearrangement links TRBV19 to TRBJ2-3; no clear D. This CDR3 comprises 14 residues. The germline V gene has CDR1 LNHDA and CDR2 SQIVND (reference sequence). Trimming removed 3 bases from V and 3 bases from J, with 10 bases in between. The CDR3, as DNA: TGTGCCAGTAGTATTAGGGCTGAGACAGATACGCAGTATTTT. Amino acid sequence: CASSIRAETDTQYF.

This clone was seen a single time. This chain links TRBV5-6 with TRBJ2-5, with 8 bases that match TRBD1. There are 14 residues in the CDR3. J lost 4 bases, V lost 4 bases, and 6 bases had no gene match. The germline CDR1 and CDR2 sequences are SGHDT and YYEEEE. Written as DNA, the CDR3 is TGTGCCAGCAGCCTTAGGACAGGGCGAGAGACCCAGTACTTC. It codes for CASSLRTGRETQYF.

V is TRBV3-1 (or the pseudogene TRBV3-2) and J is TRBJ1-1; 9 nucleotides agree with TRBD1. Trimming cost V 3 bases and J 0 bases; bases outside gene matches: 8. The CDR3 contains 17 residues. Germline CDR1 is LGHDT and CDR2 is YNNKEL (reference sequence). CDR3 DNA: TGTGCCAGCAGCCATCCCGGGACAGGGTTAGTGAACACTGAAGCTTTCTTT. Translation: CASSHPGTGLVNTEAFF.

V is TRBV19 and J is TRBJ1-1; D is undetermined. From germline, CDR1 is LNHDA and CDR2 SQIVND (reference sequence). The length of the CDR3 is 13 residues. Trimming took off 7 bases at V and 0 bases at J, with 9 bases between the two ends. CDR3 nucleotide sequence: TGTGCCAGTACTGGGCATATGAACACTGAAGCTTTCTTT. Amino acids: CASTGHMNTEAFF.

The rearrangement joins TRBV30 to TRBJ2-3, with 10 bases that match TRBD2. V gave up 1 base and J gave up 2 bases; unmatched junction bases: 3. CDR1 GTSNPN and CDR2 SVGIG come from the germline V gene (reference sequence). This CDR3 has 15 amino acids. In DNA form, the CDR3 reads TGTGCCTGGAGTGGTCTAGCGGGGGTCACAGATACGCAGTATTTT. Its protein is CAWSGLAGVTDTQYF.

V and J are TRBV30 and TRBJ1-5, with D hard to call. V was cut by 0 bases and J by 7 bases, with 10 bases left in between. CDR1 GTSNPN and CDR2 SVGIG come from the germline V gene (reference sequence). There are 13 residues in the CDR3. Written as DNA, the CDR3 is TGTGCCTGGAGTGTGGGTCGTAGCCAGCCCCAGCATTTT. Residues: CAWSVGRSQPQHF.

This CDR3 is CASSSGDRLAKNIQYF. CDR3 in DNA: TGTGCCAGCAGCTCCGGGGACAGATTAGCCAAAAACATTCAGTACTTC. V usage is TRBV11-1 and J usage is TRBJ2-4; 7 nucleotides line up with TRBD1. The CDR3 totals 16 residues. Trimming took 4 bases from V and 0 from J; bases not matched to a gene: 6. Germline V gives CDR1 SGHAT, CDR2 FQDESV (reference sequence).